In this sample, the clone carrying this T cell receptor beta chain turned up many times. The sample belongs to a study of T-cell reconstitution after alpha-beta-depleted transplantation in children. V lost 0 bases and J lost 3, with 12 bases in between. The germline gives CDR1 MGHDK, CDR2 SYGVNS. This CDR3 region has 15 residues. Preparing the TCRbeta library involved the use of unique molecular identifiers. In TCRdb, the PCR reads were re-called with MiXCR into one record per CDR3 protein. The sample shows about 610,000 distinct CDR3 sequences, over 9.5% of them seen only once. The origin of this receptor is a human donor who donated a stem cell graft to a child with acute myeloid leukemia. The V call is TRBV25-1, the J call TRBJ2-7, with D uncertain. Material: PBMCs from the stem cell graft donor, obtained from the stem cell graft. CDR3 nucleotides: TGTGCCAGCAGTGAATATATCGGGCAGGACTACGAGCAGTACTTC. As protein: CASSEYIGQDYEQYF.